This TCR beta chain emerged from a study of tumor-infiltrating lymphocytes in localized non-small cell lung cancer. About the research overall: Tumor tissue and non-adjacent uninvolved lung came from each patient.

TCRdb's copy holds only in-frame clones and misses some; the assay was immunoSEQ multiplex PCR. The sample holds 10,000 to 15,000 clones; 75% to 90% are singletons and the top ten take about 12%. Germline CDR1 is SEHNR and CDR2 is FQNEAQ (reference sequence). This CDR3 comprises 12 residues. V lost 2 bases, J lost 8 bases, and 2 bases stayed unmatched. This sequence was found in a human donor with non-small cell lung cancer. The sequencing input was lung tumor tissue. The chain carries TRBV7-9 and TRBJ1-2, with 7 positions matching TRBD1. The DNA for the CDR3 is TGTGCCAGCAGCTTAACAGGGGTGGGCTACACCTTC. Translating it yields CASSLTGVGYTF.